The present TCR beta chain was sequenced within a study of tumor-infiltrating lymphocytes in primary liver carcinoma. Study-wide background: Recorded tumor stage was T1-T3 N0M0, with diameters of 4.2 to 10 cm. Samples returned roughly 3.5 to 8 million productive TCRbeta reads, a yield that was similar across tissue types.

Germline loops: CDR1 MNHEY, CDR2 SVGAGI. The V gene lost 7 bases and the J gene lost 6 bases, with 16 bases spanning the gap. CDR3 size: 13 residues. RNA and DNA were co-extracted from about 19-30 mg of unsorted bulk tissue. At sampling, these chronic HBV carriers had received no treatment. The template, around 520 ng total RNA, yielded TCR beta cDNA made with a constant-region primer. The TCR beta library was amplified through three nested multiplex PCR rounds in a modified ARM-PCR procedure. The two initial PCR rounds, about 9 cycles each, used TRBV1-TRBV30 forward and C-beta reverse primers. TCRdb reprocessed the multiplex PCR reads via MiXCR and lists one record per CDR3 protein. The sample holds around 190,000 distinct CDR3 sequences, roughly 80% seen once.

Material: tumor tissue from primary liver carcinoma. The chain employs TRBV6-5 and TRBJ2-7, with D tentatively TRBD1 or TRBD2 (5 bases each). The clonotype comes from a man aged 35-49 years with primary liver carcinoma and hepatitis B virus infection. CDR3 loop: CASIELVRGEQYF. The DNA of the CDR3 is TGTGCCAGCATCGAACTAGTTAGGGGCGAGCAGTACTTC.